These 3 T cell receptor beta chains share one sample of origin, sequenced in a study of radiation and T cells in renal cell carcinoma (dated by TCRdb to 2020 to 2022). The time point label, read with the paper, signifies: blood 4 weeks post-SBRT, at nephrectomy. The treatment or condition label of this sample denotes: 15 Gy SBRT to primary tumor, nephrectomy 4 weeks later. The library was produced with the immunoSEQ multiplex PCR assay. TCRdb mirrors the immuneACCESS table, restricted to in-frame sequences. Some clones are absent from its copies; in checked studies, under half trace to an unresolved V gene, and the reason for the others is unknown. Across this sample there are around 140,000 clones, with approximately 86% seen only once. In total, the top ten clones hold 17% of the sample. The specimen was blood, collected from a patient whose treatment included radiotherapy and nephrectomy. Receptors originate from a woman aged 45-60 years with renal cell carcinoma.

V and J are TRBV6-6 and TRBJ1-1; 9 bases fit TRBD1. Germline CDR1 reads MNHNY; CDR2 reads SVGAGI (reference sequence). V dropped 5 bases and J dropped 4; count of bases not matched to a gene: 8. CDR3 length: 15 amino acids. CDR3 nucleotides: TGTGCCAGCAGTCCGACAGGGGGGTTAAGCACTGAAGCTTTCTTT. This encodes CASSPTGGLSTEAFF.

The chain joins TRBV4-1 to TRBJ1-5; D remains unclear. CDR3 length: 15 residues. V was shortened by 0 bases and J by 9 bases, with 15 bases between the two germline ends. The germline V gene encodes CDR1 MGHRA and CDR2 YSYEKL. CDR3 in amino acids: CASSQDNSLKRPQHF. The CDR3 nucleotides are TGCGCCAGCAGCCAAGATAACAGCCTTAAGAGGCCCCAGCATTTT.

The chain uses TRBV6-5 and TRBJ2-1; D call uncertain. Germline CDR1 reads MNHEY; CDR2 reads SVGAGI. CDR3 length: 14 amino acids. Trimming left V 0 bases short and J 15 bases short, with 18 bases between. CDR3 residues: CASSYSSVARWWFF. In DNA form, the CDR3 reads TGTGCCAGCAGTTACTCGAGCGTGGCCAGGTGGTGGTTCTTC.